The rows below give T cell receptor beta chains drawn from one sample of a study of blood T cell repertoires in COVID-19. Assay: immunoSEQ multiplex PCR; the TCRdb copy retains only in-frame clones and omits some. This table holds about 89,000 clones, 90% to 95% found once. Sequenced sample: peripheral blood. The receptors here all came from a human donor with active COVID-19. The donor label of this sample is uncertain. Each CDR3 is given with its conserved first and last residue. A D gene is named only where the DNA matches it firmly. Part of the rows lack a size; the others show once, few, many or a class for expanded clones.

d_gene	abundance	v_gene	len	j_gene	CDR3aa	CDR3nt
TRBD1	.	TRBV4-1	16	TRBJ2-7	CASSQVLGQGAYEQYF	TGCGCCAGCAGCCAAGTTTTGGGACAGGGGGCTTACGAGCAGTACTTC
TRBD1	.	TRBV4-1	14	TRBJ1-2	CASSRQGAQYGYTF	TGCGCCAGCAGTCGACAGGGGGCGCAATATGGCTACACCTTC
TRBD2	.	TRBV5-1	17	TRBJ2-2	CASSLVAGGPNTGELFF	TGCGCCAGCAGCTTGGTGGCGGGAGGACCTAACACCGGGGAGCTGTTTTTT
TRBD1	.	TRBV7-6	15	TRBJ2-7	CASSKRGTGGYEQYF	TGTGCCAGCAGCAAGAGGGGGACAGGGGGGTACGAGCAGTACTTC
TRBD2	once	TRBV28	17	TRBJ2-1	CASSLWTSGSGINEQFF	TGTGCCAGCAGTTTATGGACTAGCGGGAGTGGGATCAATGAGCAGTTCTTC
.	.	TRBV6-1	13	TRBJ1-2	CASSEAYQRGYTF	TGTGCCAGCAGTGAGGCTTACCAGCGCGGCTACACCTTC
.	.	TRBV29-1	13	TRBJ1-2	CSVPHMQGYGYTF	TGCAGCGTCCCGCATATGCAGGGGTATGGCTACACCTTC
.	.	TRBV5-1	9	TRBJ1-5	CASSLVGHF	TGCGCCAGCAGCTTGGTCGGGCATTTT
.	.	TRBV2	11	TRBJ2-7	CASSGSREQYF	TGTGCCAGCAGTGGGTCGCGCGAGCAGTACTTC
TRBD2	.	TRBV19	16	TRBJ2-3	CASSISSGGSTDTQYF	TGTGCCAGTAGTATTTCCAGCGGGGGTAGCACAGATACGCAGTATTTT
.	.	TRBV29-1	15	TRBJ2-3	CSVEELRRSTDTQYF	TGCAGCGTTGAAGAACTAAGACGCAGCACAGATACGCAGTATTTT